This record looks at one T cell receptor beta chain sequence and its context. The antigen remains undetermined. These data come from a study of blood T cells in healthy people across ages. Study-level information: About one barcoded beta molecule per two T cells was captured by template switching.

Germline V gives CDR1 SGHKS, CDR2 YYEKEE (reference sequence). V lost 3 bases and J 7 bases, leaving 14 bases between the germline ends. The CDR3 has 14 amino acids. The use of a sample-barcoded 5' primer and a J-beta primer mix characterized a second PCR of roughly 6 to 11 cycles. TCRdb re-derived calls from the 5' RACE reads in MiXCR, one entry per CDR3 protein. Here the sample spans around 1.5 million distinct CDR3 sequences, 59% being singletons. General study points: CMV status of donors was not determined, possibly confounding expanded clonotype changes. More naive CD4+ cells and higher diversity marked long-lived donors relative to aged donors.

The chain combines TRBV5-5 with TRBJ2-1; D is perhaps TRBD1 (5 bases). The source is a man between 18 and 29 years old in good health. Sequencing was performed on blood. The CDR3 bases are TGTGCCAGCAGCTCCCGGGCCAGGGATAATGAGCAGTTCTTC. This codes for CASSSRARDNEQFF.